This TCR beta chain is drawn from a study of T cells in Graves' hyperthyroidism and ophthalmopathy. Findings and caveats of the study: Within blood appeared most thyroid clonotypes that had expanded above 0.001.

This clonotype was counted many times. As yet, its antigen is unknown. At one end, the junction sequence differs from germline, possibly due to a read error. Germline CDR1 reads SGHRS; CDR2 reads YFSETQ. This CDR3 comprises 13 residues. RNA transcripts were the template for amplifying TCR beta CDR3 regions. TCR CDR3 regions were first amplified by RT-PCR with HTBI primers. TCRdb used MiXCR to reprocess the multiplex PCR reads, holding one entry per CDR3 protein. The table includes more than 100,000 distinct CDR3 sequences, about 45% detected once. Together with thyroid ultrasound, orbital computed tomography, serum thyroxine and TRAb, clinical symptoms were used for diagnoses.

The J gene is TRBJ2-3, the V gene TRBV5-1; D is perhaps TRBD1 (7 bases). Sequenced sample: blood. The receptor was isolated from a man between 35 and 55 years old with Graves' hyperthyroidism. In DNA form, the CDR3 reads TGTGCCAGTAGCGGACAGGGCACAGATACGCAGTATTTT. Amino acids: CASSGQGTDTQYF.